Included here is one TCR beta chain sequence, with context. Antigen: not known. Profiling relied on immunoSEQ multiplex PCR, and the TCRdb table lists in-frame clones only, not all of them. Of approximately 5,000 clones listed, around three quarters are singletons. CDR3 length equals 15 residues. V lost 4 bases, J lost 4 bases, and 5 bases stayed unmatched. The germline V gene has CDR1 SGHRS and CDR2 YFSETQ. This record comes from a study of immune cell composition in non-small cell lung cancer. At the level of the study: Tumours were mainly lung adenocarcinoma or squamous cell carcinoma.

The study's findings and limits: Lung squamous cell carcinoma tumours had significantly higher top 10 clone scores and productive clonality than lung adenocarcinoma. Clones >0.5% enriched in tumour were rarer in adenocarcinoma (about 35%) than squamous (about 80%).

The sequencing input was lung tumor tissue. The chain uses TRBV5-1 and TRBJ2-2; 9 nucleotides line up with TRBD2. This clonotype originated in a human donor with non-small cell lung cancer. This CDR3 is CASSTTSGPTGELFF. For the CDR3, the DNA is TGCGCCAGCAGCACGACTAGCGGACCCACCGGGGAGCTGTTTTTT.